This T cell receptor beta chain was profiled in a study of blood T cell repertoires in COVID-19. Study context: COVID-19 samples from acute and convalescent phases originated in the United States, Italy and Spain.

Trimming took 6 bases from V and 10 from J; bases not matched to a gene: 6. The CDR3 totals 14 residues. Per the germline V gene, CDR1 is MNHEY and CDR2 is SVGAGI. As processed by the authors: Reference gene primer amplification yielded estimated nucleated cell counts. The method was immunoSEQ multiplex PCR; TCRdb's version includes in-frame clones alone and lacks a portion of them. The V and J calls and clone size were taken over from that table, and D and trimming were inferred from the DNA. The sample consists of approximately 290,000 clones, 90% of them appearing once. J is TRBJ1-6 and V is TRBV6-5; 10 bases agree with TRBD1. Specimen: PBMCs or T cells enriched from blood (not recorded which). The receptor was derived from a woman aged 25 to 39 who had recovered from COVID-19. The chain's CDR3 is CASRLTGGNSPLHF. The CDR3 DNA sequence: TGTGCCAGCAGGTTGACAGGGGGCAACTCACCCCTCCACTTT.